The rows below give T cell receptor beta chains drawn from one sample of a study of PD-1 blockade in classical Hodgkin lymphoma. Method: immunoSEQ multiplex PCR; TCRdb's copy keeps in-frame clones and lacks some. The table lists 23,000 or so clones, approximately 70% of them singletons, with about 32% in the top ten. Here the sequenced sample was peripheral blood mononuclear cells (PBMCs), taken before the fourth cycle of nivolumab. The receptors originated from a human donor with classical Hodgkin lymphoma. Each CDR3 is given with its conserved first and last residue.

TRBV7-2,CASSLARAGGPYEQYF
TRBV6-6,CASSYPSGGGTEAFF
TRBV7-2,CASSLIDGEQFF
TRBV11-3,CASSFGLSGGSTDTQYF
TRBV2,CASSQDRVGSPLHF
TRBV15,CATSDRTGGNTEAFF
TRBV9,CASSVASGYQETQYF
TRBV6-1,CASSENYSNQPQHF
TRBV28,CASTFSSIGGPFYGYTF
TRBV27,CASSFRGGQKEQFF
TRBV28,CASSFGDNGANVLTF
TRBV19,CATGVDTEAFF
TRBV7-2,CASSAQGEKLFF
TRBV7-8,CASSLERGQSEAFF
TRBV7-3,CASSLNPGLNTEAFF
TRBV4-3,CASSQGLHKNYGYTF
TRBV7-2,CATRGATSSYEQYF
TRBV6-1,CASSEGYGTGDGYTF
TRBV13,CASSQGAGNYEQYF
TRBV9,CASSVGGAINTEAFF
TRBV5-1,CASSFTVTNTGELFF
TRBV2,CASKTSPNTGELFF
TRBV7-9,CASSGDQYTEAFF
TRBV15,CATSRDVGWDEKLFF
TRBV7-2,CASSFEGTNNSPLHF
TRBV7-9,CASSRGDQPQHF
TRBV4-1,CASSLTSGGTDTQYF
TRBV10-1,CATSPNTGELFF
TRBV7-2,CASSSEGRRKNTEAFF
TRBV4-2,CASSPVGQGATNEKLFF
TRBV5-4,CASSRDRGGYGYTF
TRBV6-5,CASSYSNTGLDEAFF
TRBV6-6,CASSDRTGNTIYF
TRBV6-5,CASSWDRVSHEQYF
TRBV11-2,CASETGGDYGYTF
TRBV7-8,CASSLSGVKPQHF
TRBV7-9,CASSPGGAGYGYTF
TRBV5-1,CASSGTAKETQYF
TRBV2,CASINEGYRAYEQYF
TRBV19,CASSISGMGSNQPQHF
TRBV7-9,CASSPSRGQEQYF
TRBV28,CASSLRIGELFF
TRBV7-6,CASSLLTSGAETQYF
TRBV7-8,CASSQQRNTIYF
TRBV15,CAIALGQEKETQYF
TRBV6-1,CASTQVTEAFF
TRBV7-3,CASSPGGGSGRNEQFF
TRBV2,CASSGKPSSYEQYF
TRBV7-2,CASSPGSSTDTQYF
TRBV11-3,CASSLDDYGYTF
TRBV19,CASSMGTGGINTEAFF
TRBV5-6,CASSSIPRSGSYEQYF
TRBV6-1,CASYRDRGVRTQYF